The 7 T cell receptor beta chains presented below share a single source sample, sequenced in a study of PD-L1 blockade in urothelial cancer. Profiling relied on immunoSEQ multiplex PCR, and the TCRdb table lists in-frame clones only, not all of them. Of around 71,000 clones detected, over 80% appear once; the ten largest clones hold approximately 7.1%. This sample's time point: pretreatment peripheral blood. The sequences come from PBMCs, collected around atezolizumab (anti-PD-L1) treatment. The source of these receptors is a man aged 40-55 years with urothelial cancer.

The CDR3 DNA sequence: TGTGCCAGCAGTTTAACCCGGGGGGCCTACGAGCAGTACTTC. Its translation is CASSLTRGAYEQYF. The chain has TRBV27 and TRBJ2-7; 7 bases match TRBD2. The CDR3 has 14 amino acids. V shed 2 bases, J shed 2 bases, and the junction held 3 bases outside the gene matches. Germline V gene data show CDR1 as MNHEY and CDR2 as SMNVEV (reference sequence).

This rearrangement joins TRBV9 to TRBJ2-7; 10 bases match TRBD1. V lost 3 bases to trimming and J lost 5 bases; unmatched junction nucleotides: 8. CDR1 and CDR2 from the germline V gene are SGDLS and YYNGEE. This CDR3 comprises 15 residues. CDR3 DNA: TGTGCCAGCAGCGCCACCGGGACAGGGGTTCACGAGCAGTACTTC. Its protein product is CASSATGTGVHEQYF.

The chain couples TRBV6-5 to TRBJ1-1; 7 bases agree with TRBD1. Germline V gene sequence: CDR1 MNHEY, CDR2 SVGAGI. CDR3 length equals 15 residues. V lost 6 bases to trimming and J lost 4 bases; unmatched junction nucleotides: 11. The chain's CDR3 is CASSLQGKGGTEAFF. CDR3 coding DNA: TGTGCCAGCAGCCTACAGGGGAAAGGAGGCACTGAAGCTTTCTTT.

V is TRBV15 and J is TRBJ1-4; TRBD1 agrees at 8 bases. The CDR3 consists of 15 residues. From germline, CDR1 is LNHNV and CDR2 YYDKDF (reference sequence). The V segment lost 0 bases and the J segment 8 bases; nucleotides outside the gene matches: 5. In DNA form, the CDR3 reads TGTGCCACCAGCAGAGATCAGGGGGCCCGAGAAAAACTGTTTTTT. It yields the protein CATSRDQGAREKLFF.

This chain connects TRBV11-3 to TRBJ1-2; D gene ambiguous. CDR1 is SGHNT and CDR2 is YENEEA in the germline V gene. There are 14 residues in the CDR3. Trimming left V 0 bases short and J 4 bases short, with 9 bases between. The CDR3 nucleotides read TGTGCCAGCAGCTTAGAGGCCAGGCGCTATGGCTACACCTTC. Amino acids: CASSLEARRYGYTF.

V is TRBV5-6 and J is TRBJ1-4; 8 bases are a match to TRBD1. The CDR3 runs to 18 residues. The germline V gene has CDR1 SGHDT and CDR2 YYEEEE. V trimming: 4 bases; J trimming: 7 bases; junction bases outside the gene matches: 18. CDR3 sequence: CASSVGGSFGQGSEKLFF. CDR3 in DNA: TGTGCCAGCAGCGTTGGCGGGTCTTTCGGACAGGGTAGTGAAAAACTGTTTTTT.

The V and J genes are TRBV28 and TRBJ1-5; the match to TRBD1 covers 12 bases. Per the germline V gene, CDR1 is MDHEN and CDR2 is SYDVKM. The ends lost 2 bases at V and 4 bases at J; junction bases unmatched: 3. The CDR3 contains 16 residues. Here the CDR3 DNA reads TGTGCCAGCAGTTTAGGGGACAGGGGGCGGAATCAGCCCCAGCATTTT. Encoded protein: CASSLGDRGRNQPQHF.